This is a list of T cell receptor beta chains from one sample in a study of T cells in Graves' hyperthyroidism and ophthalmopathy. TCRdb re-derived calls from the multiplex PCR reads in MiXCR, one entry per CDR3 protein. The sample includes under 350,000 distinct CDR3 sequences, about 25% of them seen just once. The sequenced sample consisted of blood. Receptors were obtained from a man aged 35 to 55 with Graves' hyperthyroidism that later progressed to Graves' ophthalmopathy. The CDR3 runs from the conserved cysteine through the conserved F or W. The D gene is left open where the match is weak. Size is stated for part of the rows, as once, few or many counts, or as a class when the clone is expanded.

J gene	clone size	V gene	D gene	CDR3 protein	CDR3 DNA
TRBJ2-7	many	TRBV2	.	CASHRLGSDEQYF	TGTGCCAGCCATAGGTTAGGGTCCGACGAGCAGTACTTC
TRBJ2-7	many	TRBV9	.	CASSVLGDPVIHEQYF	TGTGCCAGCAGCGTATTGGGGGACCCAGTTATCCACGAGCAGTACTTC
TRBJ2-3	.	TRBV28	.	CASSERTDTQYF	TGTGCCAGCTCGGAGCGGACAGATACGCAGTATTTT
TRBJ1-1	many	TRBV7-2	TRBD1	CASSTRGRRTEAFF	TGTGCCAGCAGCACCAGGGGGCGAAGGACTGAAGCTTTCTTT
TRBJ1-2	once	TRBV24-1	TRBD1	CATSDWTGSYGYTF	TGTGCCACCAGTGACTGGACAGGCTCCTATGGCTACACCTTC
TRBJ1-5	many	TRBV24-1	.	CATSGTGGPNQPQHF	TGTGCCACCAGTGGAACGGGGGGTCCCAATCAGCCCCAGCATTTT
TRBJ1-2	many	TRBV6-5	.	CASSYNGDGYTF	TGTGCCAGCAGTTATAACGGAGATGGCTACACCTTC
TRBJ1-1	many	TRBV11-2	.	CASDIDAVAGWNTEAFF	TGTGCCAGCGACATAGATGCGGTGGCGGGCTGGAACACTGAAGCTTTCTTT
TRBJ1-1	many	TRBV13	.	CASSSRGLMNTEAFF	TGTGCCAGCAGCTCCCGCGGCCTCATGAACACTGAAGCTTTCTTT
TRBJ2-7	many	TRBV12-3/TRBV12-4	TRBD2	CASSLAATGGGYEQYF	TGTGCCAGCAGTTTAGCGGCGACTGGGGGAGGGTACGAGCAGTACTTC
TRBJ1-1	.	TRBV6-2/TRBV6-3	.	CASRVQRGTEAFF	TGTGCCAGCAGGGTCCAGAGAGGGACTGAAGCTTTCTTT
TRBJ2-7	many	TRBV12-5	TRBD1	CASGPDRSEQYF	TGTGCTAGTGGCCCGGACAGGTCCGAGCAGTACTTC
TRBJ1-2	many	TRBV4-1	TRBD1	CASSQGAAGGIRGYTF	TGCGCCAGCAGCCAAGGGGCGGCAGGGGGTATTCGTGGCTACACCTTC
TRBJ2-6	many	TRBV14	.	CASSRRVSGANVLTF	TGTGCCAGCAGCCGCAGGGTTTCTGGGGCCAACGTCCTGACTTTC
TRBJ1-2	many	TRBV12-3/TRBV12-4	.	CASSSSGGGHYGYTF	TGTGCCAGCAGTTCCTCTGGGGGGGGCCACTATGGCTACACCTTC
TRBJ1-5	many	TRBV19	.	CASSSPARPPQHF	TGTGCCAGTAGTTCCCCCGCACGACCGCCCCAGCATTTT
TRBJ1-1	many	TRBV3-1	TRBD1	CASSPQGRYTEAFF	TGTGCCAGCAGCCCACAGGGGAGGTACACTGAAGCTTTCTTT
TRBJ1-2	.	TRBV5-1	.	CASSLGTSAGYGYTF	TGCGCCAGCAGCTTGGGAACGTCAGCGGGCTATGGCTACACCTTC
TRBJ2-7	many	TRBV7-2	TRBD2	CASSLQAGGPYEQYF	TGTGCCAGCAGCCTTCAAGCGGGAGGGCCGTACGAGCAGTACTTC
TRBJ1-1	many	TRBV12-3/TRBV12-4	.	CASSFLGQNTEAFF	TGTGCCAGCAGTTTTCTTGGGCAAAACACTGAAGCTTTCTTT
TRBJ2-7	many	TRBV12-3/TRBV12-4	TRBD1	CASRPGQGIFTYEQYF	TGTGCCAGCAGACCGGGACAGGGTATTTTTACCTACGAGCAGTACTTC
TRBJ2-5	few	TRBV4-2	.	CASSHPSLQETQYF	TGTGCCAGCAGCCACCCTAGTTTACAAGAGACCCAGTACTTC
TRBJ1-6	.	TRBV28	.	CASSFAGANNSPLHF	TGTGCCAGCAGTTTTGCAGGGGCCAATAATTCACCCCTCCACTTT
TRBJ2-7	.	TRBV24-1	TRBD1	CARQGGTEQYF	TGTGCCAGACAGGGGGGGACCGAGCAGTACTTC
TRBJ2-5	many	TRBV11-2	TRBD1	CASSSQQGGPGETQYF	TGTGCCAGCAGCTCACAGCAAGGGGGCCCCGGAGAGACCCAGTACTTC
TRBJ1-5	many	TRBV29-1	.	CSVADRLNQPQHF	TGCAGCGTTGCAGACAGGTTAAATCAGCCCCAGCATTTT
TRBJ1-1	.	TRBV11-1	TRBD1	CASSGDRGRTEAFF	TGTGCCAGCAGCGGAGACAGGGGGAGGACTGAAGCTTTCTTT
TRBJ1-6	.	TRBV27	.	CASGSGGNSPLHF	TGTGCCAGCGGTTCCGGAGGAAATTCACCCCTCCACTTT
TRBJ1-2	many	TRBV7-9	.	CASSSAGVWDYGYTF	TGTGCCAGCAGCTCCGCTGGCGTTTGGGACTATGGCTACACCTTC
TRBJ1-5	many	TRBV6-1	.	CASSPGETSNQPQHF	TGTGCCAGCAGTCCAGGAGAAACAAGCAATCAGCCCCAGCATTTT
TRBJ2-2	.	TRBV18	.	CASSPWANTGELFF	TGTGCCAGCTCACCCTGGGCGAACACCGGGGAGCTGTTTTTT
TRBJ2-3	many	TRBV28	TRBD2	CASSPPGGGRATDTQYF	TGTGCCAGCAGTCCCCCAGGTGGCGGGAGAGCCACAGATACGCAGTATTTT
TRBJ2-5	many	TRBV9	TRBD2	CASSSPAGGNQETQYF	TGTGCCAGCAGCAGCCCTGCGGGAGGTAACCAAGAGACCCAGTACTTC
TRBJ1-2	many	TRBV6-1	TRBD1	CASRGTGHYGYTF	TGTGCCAGCAGGGGGACAGGGCACTATGGCTACACCTTC
TRBJ2-7	many	TRBV10-3	.	CAISGQTGFEQYF	TGTGCCATCAGTGGGCAAACAGGGTTCGAGCAGTACTTC
TRBJ2-7	many	TRBV14	.	CASSQETGSYEQYF	TGTGCCAGCAGCCAAGAGACAGGCTCCTACGAGCAGTACTTC
TRBJ1-1	many	TRBV6-1	.	CASSEALVQGNTEASF	TGTGCCAGCAGTGAAGCGCTTGTACAAGGGAACACTGAAGCTTCCTTT
TRBJ1-2	.	TRBV24-1	.	CATSDPKTKWYGYTF	TGTGCCACCAGTGATCCGAAAACCAAGTGGTATGGCTACACCTTC
TRBJ1-1	many	TRBV20-1	TRBD1	CSARDRGMNTEAFF	TGCAGTGCTAGGGACAGGGGAATGAACACTGAAGCTTTCTTT
TRBJ2-5	many	TRBV20-1	.	CSARDSQGLETQYF	TGCAGTGCTAGAGATTCACAGGGTTTGGAGACCCAGTACTTC
TRBJ2-5	many	TRBV10-3	.	CAISGQDGEETQYF	TGTGCCATCAGTGGACAGGATGGTGAAGAGACCCAGTACTTC
TRBJ2-5	many	TRBV28	.	CASSIATSSQETQYF	TGTGCCAGCAGTATCGCGACAAGCAGCCAAGAGACCCAGTACTTC
TRBJ1-1	many	TRBV5-1	.	CASSLLVGLDSEAFF	TGCGCCAGCAGCTTGTTAGTCGGCTTGGACAGTGAAGCTTTCTTT
TRBJ1-1	many	TRBV5-1	.	CASSPNSGQRNTEAFF	TGCGCCAGCAGCCCCAATTCAGGACAGAGAAACACTGAAGCTTTCTTT
TRBJ2-7	many	TRBV7-9	.	CASSADGYYSFEQYF	TGTGCCAGCAGCGCCGACGGTTACTATTCCTTCGAGCAGTACTTC
TRBJ2-4	many	TRBV18	.	CASSPELAKNIQYF	TGTGCCAGCTCACCAGAACTAGCCAAAAACATTCAGTACTTC
TRBJ2-6	many	TRBV7-9	.	CASSFLRALAGANVLTF	TGTGCCAGCAGCTTTCTCCGGGCATTAGCTGGGGCCAACGTCCTGACTTTC
TRBJ2-7	many	TRBV5-6	.	CASSLVGNEQYF	TGTGCCAGCAGCTTGGTGGGGAACGAGCAGTACTTC
TRBJ2-7	many	TRBV19	TRBD2	CASSIEGGRSSYEQYF	TGTGCCAGTAGTATTGAGGGCGGGAGAAGCTCCTACGAGCAGTACTTC
TRBJ1-6	many	TRBV6-5	.	CASRSDRKGIRNSPLHF	TGTGCCAGCAGATCAGACAGGAAAGGCATACGTAACTCACCCCTCCACTTT
TRBJ2-7	many	TRBV29-1	.	CSVEVVGVFEQYF	TGCAGCGTTGAAGTTGTTGGGGTGTTCGAGCAGTACTTC
TRBJ1-1	once	TRBV12-3/TRBV12-4	.	CASSSTKGKAFF	TGTGCCAGCAGTTCCACAAAAGGGAAAGCTTTCTTT
TRBJ1-1	many	TRBV9	.	CASSRKSGGSGDEAFF	TGTGCCAGCAGCCGAAAAAGTGGGGGGAGTGGGGATGAAGCTTTCTTT
TRBJ2-7	many	TRBV5-1	TRBD2	CASSVSGRLPYEQYF	TGCGCCAGCAGCGTAAGCGGGAGGCTTCCCTACGAGCAGTACTTC
TRBJ2-4	.	TRBV5-1	.	CASSFDRTKNIQYF	TGCGCCAGCAGCTTCGACAGAACCAAAAACATTCAGTACTTC
TRBJ2-1	many	TRBV6-2/TRBV6-3	.	CASSYSVGEQFF	TGTGCCAGCAGTTACTCAGTGGGCGAGCAGTTCTTC
TRBJ1-1	many	TRBV6-5	.	CASSYVVTAFF	TGTGCCAGCAGTTACGTCGTTACGGCTTTCTTT
TRBJ2-7	many	TRBV7-3	TRBD2	CASSLVAGSSEQYF	TGTGCCAGCAGCTTAGTAGCGGGATCTTCCGAGCAGTACTTC
TRBJ2-7	once	TRBV11-2	.	CASSLPPTGPYFYEQYF	TGTGCCAGCAGCTTACCACCAACGGGACCCTATTTTTACGAGCAGTACTTC
TRBJ1-1	many	TRBV7-2	TRBD1	CASSQTGMNTEAFF	TGTGCCAGCAGCCAGACAGGGATGAACACTGAAGCTTTCTTT